The rows below give T cell receptor beta chains drawn from one sample of a study of blood T cell repertoires in COVID-19. Using immunoSEQ multiplex PCR, the repertoire was profiled, and TCRdb retains in-frame clones only, with some absent. The sample has some 60,000 clones, roughly 80% seen once. The sample was peripheral blood. Receptors were obtained from an older man with COVID-19, enrolled during active disease. Both conserved end residues are part of each CDR3. Each record gives: clone size, D gene, V gene, J gene, CDR3 protein, CDR3 DNA. D genes are given only for firm matches. Only some rows state a clone size, as once, few, many or a class for expanded clones.

abundance: .
d_gene: TRBD2
v_gene: TRBV4-1
j_gene: TRBJ2-3
CDR3aa: CASSQDGAGGPDTQYF
CDR3nt: TGCGCCAGCAGCCAAGATGGAGCGGGAGGGCCAGATACGCAGTATTTT

abundance: .
d_gene: TRBD1
v_gene: TRBV20-1
j_gene: TRBJ1-1
CDR3aa: CSASSTGEVTEAFF
CDR3nt: TGCAGTGCTAGTTCGACAGGGGAAGTCACTGAAGCTTTCTTT

abundance: .
d_gene: TRBD1
v_gene: TRBV28
j_gene: TRBJ1-2
CDR3aa: CASRYPPDRDYGYTF
CDR3nt: TGTGCCAGCAGATACCCCCCGGACAGGGACTATGGCTACACCTTC

abundance: .
d_gene: .
v_gene: TRBV9
j_gene: TRBJ2-3
CDR3aa: CASSPRTTSTDTQYF
CDR3nt: TGTGCCAGCAGCCCACGGACAACTAGCACAGATACGCAGTATTTT

abundance: .
d_gene: .
v_gene: TRBV10-3
j_gene: TRBJ2-1
CDR3aa: CAIRPGAGAHNEQFF
CDR3nt: TGTGCCATCAGGCCAGGGGCAGGGGCACACAATGAGCAGTTCTTC

abundance: .
d_gene: TRBD1
v_gene: TRBV25-1
j_gene: TRBJ1-4
CDR3aa: CASSPGQGWGTGEKLFF
CDR3nt: TGTGCCAGCAGTCCCGGACAGGGGTGGGGGACCGGGGAAAAACTGTTTTTT

abundance: .
d_gene: .
v_gene: TRBV3-1/TRBV3-2
j_gene: TRBJ1-5
CDR3aa: CASSQDRSNQPQHF
CDR3nt: TGTGCCAGCAGCCAAGACCGGAGCAATCAGCCCCAGCATTTT

abundance: .
d_gene: .
v_gene: TRBV5-1
j_gene: TRBJ1-1
CDR3aa: CASSLAAGASVTEAFF
CDR3nt: TGCGCCAGCAGCTTGGCGGCAGGGGCTTCGGTCACTGAAGCTTTCTTT

abundance: .
d_gene: TRBD1
v_gene: TRBV5-1
j_gene: TRBJ1-3
CDR3aa: CASSPGQGGNTIYF
CDR3nt: TGCGCCAGCAGCCCGGGACAGGGCGGAAACACCATATATTTT

abundance: .
d_gene: TRBD2
v_gene: TRBV11-2
j_gene: TRBJ2-3
CDR3aa: CASSLDRAGATDTQYF
CDR3nt: TGTGCCAGCAGCTTAGATCGGGCGGGAGCAACAGATACGCAGTATTTT

abundance: once
d_gene: .
v_gene: TRBV9
j_gene: TRBJ1-3
CDR3aa: CASSDSGDGGYTIYF
CDR3nt: TGTGCCAGCAGCGATTCGGGGGACGGTGGGTACACCATATATTTT

abundance: .
d_gene: TRBD1
v_gene: TRBV7-8
j_gene: TRBJ1-4
CDR3aa: CASSWDRVGEKLFF
CDR3nt: TGTGCCAGCAGCTGGGACAGGGTGGGGGAAAAACTGTTTTTT

abundance: .
d_gene: .
v_gene: TRBV12-3/TRBV12-4
j_gene: TRBJ1-2
CDR3aa: CASSLRGSNGYTF
CDR3nt: TGTGCCAGCAGTCTCAGGGGTTCCAATGGCTACACCTTC

abundance: once
d_gene: .
v_gene: TRBV19
j_gene: TRBJ1-1
CDR3aa: CASSIILNTEAFF
CDR3nt: TGTGCCAGTAGTATAATCTTAAACACTGAAGCTTTCTTT

abundance: few
d_gene: .
v_gene: TRBV6-5
j_gene: TRBJ1-3
CDR3aa: CASSYVEAGRNTIYF
CDR3nt: TGTGCCAGCAGTTACGTCGAGGCAGGGAGAAACACCATATATTTT

abundance: .
d_gene: TRBD1
v_gene: TRBV3-1/TRBV3-2
j_gene: TRBJ2-5
CDR3aa: CASSRDREETQYF
CDR3nt: TGTGCCAGCAGCCGTGACAGGGAGGAGACCCAGTACTTC

abundance: .
d_gene: .
v_gene: TRBV6-2/TRBV6-3
j_gene: TRBJ2-1
CDR3aa: CASSYGLYGARSVNEQFF
CDR3nt: TGTGCCAGCAGTTACGGGCTTTATGGGGCTAGAAGCGTCAATGAGCAGTTCTTC

abundance: .
d_gene: TRBD2
v_gene: TRBV6-6
j_gene: TRBJ2-5
CDR3aa: CASSYEASGQETQYF
CDR3nt: TGTGCCAGCAGTTACGAGGCTAGCGGACAAGAGACCCAGTACTTC

abundance: .
d_gene: .
v_gene: TRBV30
j_gene: TRBJ2-2
CDR3aa: CAWKRAGSHTGELFF
CDR3nt: TGTGCCTGGAAAAGGGCAGGGTCGCACACCGGGGAGCTGTTTTTT

abundance: .
d_gene: .
v_gene: TRBV30
j_gene: TRBJ2-4
CDR3aa: CALGAFSDQNIQYF
CDR3nt: TGTGCCCTGGGGGCCTTCTCAGACCAAAACATTCAGTACTTC

abundance: .
d_gene: .
v_gene: TRBV28
j_gene: TRBJ1-5
CDR3aa: CASSLPERGNQPQHF
CDR3nt: TGTGCCAGCAGTTTACCCGAAAGGGGGAATCAGCCCCAGCATTTT

abundance: .
d_gene: TRBD2
v_gene: TRBV7-9
j_gene: TRBJ2-5
CDR3aa: CASSLQAGDQETQYF
CDR3nt: TGTGCCAGCAGCTTACAAGCGGGAGACCAGGAGACCCAGTACTTC

abundance: .
d_gene: TRBD1
v_gene: TRBV2
j_gene: TRBJ2-7
CDR3aa: CASSSGTGDYEQYF
CDR3nt: TGTGCCAGCAGTTCCGGGACAGGGGACTACGAGCAGTACTTC

abundance: .
d_gene: .
v_gene: TRBV27
j_gene: TRBJ1-5
CDR3aa: CASSFHRNSNQPQHF
CDR3nt: TGTGCCAGCAGTTTTCACAGGAATAGCAATCAGCCCCAGCATTTT

abundance: .
d_gene: .
v_gene: TRBV7-2
j_gene: TRBJ2-1
CDR3aa: CASSLVAGPYNEQFF
CDR3nt: TGTGCCAGCAGCTTAGTGGCGGGCCCCTACAATGAGCAGTTCTTC

abundance: .
d_gene: .
v_gene: TRBV5-6
j_gene: TRBJ1-2
CDR3aa: CASSETRGTGYTF
CDR3nt: TGTGCCAGCAGCGAGACCAGGGGTACTGGCTACACCTTC

abundance: .
d_gene: .
v_gene: TRBV5-1
j_gene: TRBJ1-1
CDR3aa: CASSPWSQGLNTEAFF
CDR3nt: TGCGCCAGCAGCCCGTGGAGTCAGGGCCTGAACACTGAAGCTTTCTTT

abundance: .
d_gene: .
v_gene: TRBV6-2/TRBV6-3
j_gene: TRBJ2-7
CDR3aa: CASSYRGYEQYF
CDR3nt: TGTGCCAGCAGTTACAGAGGTTACGAGCAGTACTTC

abundance: .
d_gene: .
v_gene: TRBV7-9
j_gene: TRBJ1-4
CDR3aa: CASRPSGSPKLFF
CDR3nt: TGTGCCAGCAGACCGTCGGGGTCCCCAAAACTGTTTTTT

abundance: .
d_gene: TRBD2
v_gene: TRBV9
j_gene: TRBJ2-1
CDR3aa: CASSSLLLAGGRSEQFF
CDR3nt: TGTGCCAGCAGCTCACTCCTCCTAGCGGGGGGGCGTAGTGAGCAGTTCTTC

abundance: .
d_gene: TRBD1
v_gene: TRBV4-3
j_gene: TRBJ2-5
CDR3aa: CASSQGDRVGETQYF
CDR3nt: TGCGCCAGCAGCCAAGGTGACAGGGTTGGAGAGACCCAGTACTTC

abundance: .
d_gene: .
v_gene: TRBV4-3
j_gene: TRBJ2-3
CDR3aa: CASSQDRGSDTQYF
CDR3nt: TGCGCCAGCAGCCAAGATAGAGGGTCAGATACGCAGTATTTT

abundance: .
d_gene: TRBD1
v_gene: TRBV19
j_gene: TRBJ1-5
CDR3aa: CASSIRRDRVAQPQHF
CDR3nt: TGTGCCAGTAGTATTCGCCGGGACAGGGTCGCCCAGCCCCAGCATTTT

abundance: .
d_gene: TRBD1
v_gene: TRBV5-6
j_gene: TRBJ1-2
CDR3aa: CASSSGATTGLGASGYTF
CDR3nt: TGTGCCAGCAGCTCCGGGGCCACGACAGGGTTAGGCGCAAGTGGCTACACCTTC

abundance: .
d_gene: TRBD1
v_gene: TRBV7-2
j_gene: TRBJ1-5
CDR3aa: CASSLGTASNQPQHF
CDR3nt: TGTGCCAGCAGCCTCGGGACAGCGAGCAATCAGCCCCAGCATTTT

abundance: .
d_gene: .
v_gene: TRBV24-1
j_gene: TRBJ2-2
CDR3aa: CATSVFRAGGGWNTGELFF
CDR3nt: TGTGCCACCAGTGTATTCCGGGCAGGGGGAGGATGGAACACCGGGGAGCTGTTTTTT

abundance: .
d_gene: .
v_gene: TRBV19
j_gene: TRBJ1-5
CDR3aa: CASSIGGEKAYSNQPQHF
CDR3nt: TGTGCCAGTAGTATAGGGGGGGAGAAAGCCTATAGCAATCAGCCCCAGCATTTT

abundance: few
d_gene: TRBD1
v_gene: TRBV5-1
j_gene: TRBJ1-5
CDR3aa: CASSSGQGSNQPQHF
CDR3nt: TGCGCCAGCAGCTCAGGACAGGGTAGCAATCAGCCCCAGCATTTT

abundance: .
d_gene: .
v_gene: TRBV5-1
j_gene: TRBJ1-1
CDR3aa: CASSTQGNTEAFF
CDR3nt: TGCGCCAGCAGTACACAGGGGAACACTGAAGCTTTCTTT

abundance: .
d_gene: .
v_gene: TRBV30
j_gene: TRBJ1-3
CDR3aa: CAWRKGLFSGNTIYF
CDR3nt: TGTGCCTGGAGGAAAGGACTGTTCTCTGGAAACACCATATATTTT

abundance: .
d_gene: .
v_gene: TRBV2
j_gene: TRBJ2-3
CDR3aa: CASSEALRRATQYF
CDR3nt: TGTGCCAGCAGTGAAGCGCTTAGGAGGGCTACGCAGTATTTT

abundance: .
d_gene: .
v_gene: TRBV30
j_gene: TRBJ1-4
CDR3aa: CAWSESWGGVGEKLFF
CDR3nt: TGTGCCTGGAGTGAATCATGGGGGGGAGTCGGTGAAAAACTGTTTTTT

abundance: .
d_gene: .
v_gene: TRBV18
j_gene: TRBJ1-3
CDR3aa: CASHSGFSGNTIYF
CDR3nt: TGTGCCAGCCACTCAGGGTTCTCTGGAAACACCATATATTTT

abundance: .
d_gene: .
v_gene: TRBV27
j_gene: TRBJ1-6
CDR3aa: CASSLEGPSYNSPLHF
CDR3nt: TGTGCCAGCAGTTTGGAGGGGCCGTCCTATAATTCACCCCTCCACTTT

abundance: few
d_gene: .
v_gene: TRBV27
j_gene: TRBJ1-2
CDR3aa: CASSLGGLGGYTF
CDR3nt: TGTGCCAGCAGTCTCGGGGGATTGGGTGGCTACACCTTC

abundance: .
d_gene: .
v_gene: TRBV5-1
j_gene: TRBJ1-1
CDR3aa: CASSSQVGTEAFF
CDR3nt: TGCGCCAGCAGCTCACAGGTGGGGACTGAAGCTTTCTTT

abundance: .
d_gene: .
v_gene: TRBV5-1
j_gene: TRBJ2-3
CDR3aa: CASSTDTTDTQYF
CDR3nt: TGCGCCAGCAGCACAGACACCACAGATACGCAGTATTTT

abundance: .
d_gene: TRBD1
v_gene: TRBV7-7
j_gene: TRBJ2-1
CDR3aa: CASSPGQSLSNEQFF
CDR3nt: TGTGCCAGCAGCCCGGGACAGAGCCTAAGCAATGAGCAGTTCTTC

abundance: .
d_gene: .
v_gene: TRBV5-1
j_gene: TRBJ1-1
CDR3aa: CASTRRSENTEAFF
CDR3nt: TGCGCCAGCACCCGGCGGTCGGAGAACACTGAAGCTTTCTTT

abundance: .
d_gene: TRBD1
v_gene: TRBV18
j_gene: TRBJ1-2
CDR3aa: CASSPTGTGGAYGYTF
CDR3nt: TGTGCCAGCTCACCAACCGGGACAGGGGGGGCCTATGGCTACACCTTC